Shown below are 10 T cell receptor beta chains from a single sample sequenced in a study of T cell responses to AZD1222 COVID-19 vaccine. Measured with immunoSEQ multiplex PCR; TCRdb has only the in-frame clones, and not every one. The table records some 47,000 clones, 80% to 90% of them present only once. This sample comprised peripheral blood, obtained 28 days after the second AZD1222 dose. The receptor set was obtained from an adult who received the AZD1222 COVID-19 vaccine.

V and J are TRBV6-1 and TRBJ1-3; D is unclear. Germline V lookup: CDR1 MNHNS, CDR2 SASEGT. CDR3 length equals 16 residues. V lost 3 bases to trimming and J lost 0 bases, with 12 bases between them. The CDR3 nucleotides are TGTGCCAGCAGTGAGTCTCCCCCCGGCTCTGGAAACACCATATATTTT. This gives the protein CASSESPPGSGNTIYF.

V usage is TRBV7-8 and J usage is TRBJ2-1, with 7 bases that match TRBD1. With 6 bases clipped from V and 5 bases from J, the junction kept 10 bases outside the gene matches. This CDR3 spans 15 amino acids. Germline loops: CDR1 SGHVS, CDR2 FQNEAQ. CDR3 region: CASRNRGGFNNEQFF. In nucleotides, the CDR3 is TGTGCCAGCAGAAACAGGGGCGGCTTCAACAATGAGCAGTTCTTC.

The V and J genes are TRBV4-1 and TRBJ1-5; D is uncertain. Trimming took off 0 bases at V and 0 bases at J, with 9 bases between the two ends. The CDR3 loop spans 16 amino acids. Germline assignment: CDR1 MGHRA and CDR2 YSYEKL. The CDR3 is CASSQDRYNSNQPQHF. CDR3 nucleotide sequence: TGCGCCAGCAGCCAAGATCGCTACAATAGCAATCAGCCCCAGCATTTT.

The CDR3 DNA is TGTGCCAGTATTTGGGGGCAGGGTCAAATGAGCTCTGGGGCCAACGTCCTGACTTTC. Translation: CASIWGQGQMSSGANVLTF. This chain connects TRBV19 to TRBJ2-6; tentative D call: TRBD1 (6 bases). V lost 7 bases and J 0 bases, leaving 22 bases between the germline ends. Germline CDR1 reads LNHDA; CDR2 reads SQIVND (reference sequence). The CDR3 extends over 19 amino acids.

This chain joins TRBV10-1 and TRBJ2-7, with 7 bases matching TRBD2. CDR1 and CDR2 (germline): WNHNN, SYGVQD (reference sequence). CDR3 size: 16 residues. The V gene end was trimmed by 6 bases and the J gene end by 3 bases; junction bases not matched to a gene: 14. CDR3 sequence reads: CASRDRVGGVFYEQYF. The DNA of the CDR3 is TGCGCCAGCAGGGACCGCGTGGGGGGGGTCTTCTACGAGCAGTACTTC.

J is TRBJ2-7 and V is TRBV28; D uncertain. Germline CDR1 reads MDHEN; CDR2 reads SYDVKM. This CDR3 spans 12 amino acids. V lost 2 bases and J 4 bases, leaving 6 bases between the germline ends. CDR3 region: CASSLGVYEQYF. Written as DNA, the CDR3 is TGTGCCAGCAGTTTAGGGGTGTACGAGCAGTACTTC.

The chain uses TRBV27 and TRBJ2-2; D remains unclear. The CDR3 is made up of 14 amino acids. V lost 6 bases, J lost 2 bases, and 10 bases lay in between. Looked up from germline, CDR1 is MNHEY and CDR2 is SMNVEV (reference sequence). CDR3 protein: CASSIGGNTGELFF. The CDR3 DNA reads TGTGCCAGCAGCATAGGCGGAAACACCGGGGAGCTGTTTTTT.

J is TRBJ1-3 and V is TRBV27, with D possibly being TRBD1 (6 bases). The V end lost 6 bases, the J end lost 1 base, and 16 bases lay between the germline ends. The CDR3 covers 16 residues. CDR1 is MNHEY, CDR2 SMNVEV, per germline (reference sequence). This CDR3 is CASSPRGGHSGNTIYF. The CDR3 coding sequence is TGTGCCAGCAGCCCCCGAGGGGGGCATTCTGGAAACACCATATATTTT.

This clone was counted only a few times. The chain joins TRBV3-1 (or the pseudogene TRBV3-2) to TRBJ2-4; 9 bases agree with TRBD1. The germline CDR1 and CDR2 sequences are LGHDT and YNNKEL (reference sequence). This CDR3 spans 19 amino acids. V lost 3 bases to trimming and J lost 1 base; unmatched junction nucleotides: 13. CDR3 in DNA: TGTGCCAGCAGCCACACTACCGGGACAGGGTTGGGGGCCAAAAACATTCAGTACTTC. This translates into CASSHTTGTGLGAKNIQYF.

The gene calls are TRBV2 and TRBJ2-6; 10 nucleotides align to TRBD2. The CDR3 is 17 amino acids. J lost 0 bases, V lost 8 bases, and 7 bases had no gene match. The germline CDR1 and CDR2 sequences are SNHLY and FYNNEI. The CDR3 spells CASQKAGGHSGANVLTF. Here the CDR3 DNA reads TGTGCCAGCCAAAAAGCGGGAGGGCACTCTGGGGCCAACGTCCTGACTTTC.